The next 18 T cell receptor beta chains were all read from a single sample in a study of shared clonotypes between healthy human individuals (dated by TCRdb to between 2020 and 2021). The library was prepared using the immunoSEQ multiplex PCR assay. This is the immuneACCESS table as TCRdb keeps it, with only in-frame sequences that have V and J called. A part of the clones is gone; compared with another copy, unresolved V genes explain less than half, and the rest is unexplained. The sample data list more than 850,000 clones, and 75% to 80% of these were observed just once. 0.5% to 0.6% of the sample is in the top ten clones. The sequencing sample was made of memory CD4+ T cells from PBMCs. Sample cell subset or site, as interpreted from the label and publication: CD45RA-negative fraction. The receptors derive from a man aged 18 to 29 in good health. Some clones in this sample may be carry-over from other donors' samples.

The chain combines TRBV4-1 with TRBJ1-1, with D unresolved. Looked up from germline, CDR1 is MGHRA and CDR2 is YSYEKL. This CDR3 region has 14 residues. The V and J ends lost 2 bases and 6 bases respectively, with 13 bases between them. For the CDR3, the DNA is TGCGCCAGCAGCCAAAGGGCGCTCGCCCCTGAAGCTTTCTTT. Translating gives CASSQRALAPEAFF.

A few counts support this clone. This chain joins TRBV6-1 and TRBJ1-2; D unresolved. From germline, CDR1 is MNHNS and CDR2 SASEGT. This CDR3 spans 15 amino acids. With 2 bases removed from V and 0 bases from J, the gap between germline ends came to 10 bases. This chain's CDR3 is CASSETLPTNYGYTF. The CDR3 nucleotides read TGTGCCAGCAGTGAAACCCTCCCTACTAACTATGGCTACACCTTC.

The chain employs TRBV7-9 and TRBJ2-5; D might be TRBD1 or TRBD2, each matching 5 bases. The CDR3 totals 14 residues. The V gene's germline CDR1 is SEHNR and CDR2 FQNEAQ (reference sequence). Trimming took 4 bases from V and 3 from J, leaving 12 bases between them. DNA for the CDR3: TGTGCCAGCAGCTACTCCGGGACCAAAGAGACCCAGTACTTC. Encoded protein: CASSYSGTKETQYF.

In regard to this clone: At one of its ends the junction is not consistent with the germline gene, which may arise from a read error. This chain joins TRBV5-1 and TRBJ1-4, with D possibly matching TRBD1 (5 bases). Germline values: CDR1 SGHRS, CDR2 YFSETQ. The CDR3 length is 15 residues. The CDR3 nucleotides read TGCACCAGCAGCCCGACAGCGAGCGGTTTTGAAAAACTGTTTTTT. As protein: CTSSPTASGFEKLFF.

The chain carries TRBV11-1 and TRBJ2-5; no clear D gene. V was clipped by 1 base and J by 0 bases, with 9 bases between them. The CDR3 contains 15 residues. Per germline, CDR1 SGHAT and CDR2 FQDESV (reference sequence). This CDR3 is CASSLGGRYQETQYF. DNA of the CDR3: TGTGCCAGCAGCTTAGGAGGACGGTACCAAGAGACCCAGTACTTC.

V is TRBV9 and J is TRBJ2-5; D uncertain. CDR1 and CDR2 from the germline V gene are SGDLS and YYNGEE. The CDR3 is 14 amino acids. V lost 0 bases to trimming and J lost 5 bases, with 11 bases between them. CDR3 in DNA: TGTGCCAGCAGCGTAGGATTCTCAACGGAGACCCAGTACTTC. This codes for CASSVGFSTETQYF. The variable domain in full, completed from reference TRBV9 and TRBJ2-5, reads DSGVTQTPKHLITATGQRVTLRCSPRSGDLSVYWYQQSLDQGLQFLIQYYNGEERAKGNILERFSAQQFPDLHSELNLSSLELGDSALYFCASSVGFSTETQYFGPGTRLLVL.

V and J are TRBV7-8 and TRBJ1-4; 9 bases fit TRBD1. This CDR3 has 16 residues. J was trimmed by 3 bases and V by 6 bases; bases with no gene match: 8. Germline assignment: CDR1 SGHVS and CDR2 FQNEAQ. DNA for the CDR3: TGTGCCAGCAGTCGGGACAGGGTCAAGTCTAATGAAAAACTGTTTTTT. It codes for CASSRDRVKSNEKLFF.

The chain couples TRBV2 to TRBJ1-4; no clear D gene. From germline, CDR1 is SNHLY and CDR2 FYNNEI. V gave up 7 bases and J gave up 5 bases, with 11 bases separating them. This CDR3 has 13 residues. The CDR3 DNA is TGTGCCAGCAAAGGAAGCGGGAATGAAAAACTGTTTTTT. It specifies CASKGSGNEKLFF.

At least ten counts were recorded for this clone. The V gene is TRBV18, the J gene TRBJ2-3; 7 bases are shared with TRBD1. The germline gives CDR1 KGHSH, CDR2 LQKENI. With V trimmed by 5 bases and J by 5 bases, 10 bases remained unmatched. The CDR3 contains 15 residues. DNA of the CDR3: TGTGCCAGCTCATCCCGACAGGGATGGGGAGATACGCAGTATTTT. It yields the protein CASSSRQGWGDTQYF.

J is TRBJ2-1 and V is TRBV9; D gene uncertain. Germline-derived CDR1 and CDR2 are SGDLS and YYNGEE. V was shortened by 4 bases and J by 12 bases, with 17 bases between the two germline ends. The CDR3 runs 13 residues. CDR3 DNA sequence: TGTGCCAGCAGCCCGTGGGCGAGCGAGTGGCAGTTCTTC. This sequence encodes CASSPWASEWQFF.

The chain carries TRBV6-6 and TRBJ2-7; 9 bases map to TRBD2. The V gene end was trimmed by 6 bases and the J gene end by 3 bases; junction bases not matched to a gene: 9. Germline V gene lookup returns CDR1 MNHNY and CDR2 SVGAGI (reference sequence). The CDR3 runs to 15 residues. The CDR3 spells CASRPSLAGLYEQYF. CDR3 DNA sequence: TGTGCCAGCAGACCCTCACTAGCGGGCCTCTACGAGCAGTACTTC.

CDR3 residues: CASSPGQGTAQYF. In DNA form, the CDR3 reads TGTGCCAGCAGTCCCGGACAGGGAACAGCGCAGTACTTC. The gene calls are TRBV28 and TRBJ2-7; 8 nucleotides align to TRBD1. Germline CDR1 MDHEN, CDR2 SYDVKM. This CDR3 is built from 13 residues. V dropped 5 bases and J dropped 9; count of bases not matched to a gene: 9.

CDR3 in DNA: TGTGCCAGCAGTTTCGGTCCTCGTGGCTACACCTTC. Translating gives CASSFGPRGYTF. This chain connects TRBV28 to TRBJ1-2; unclear D gene. Germline CDR1 MDHEN, CDR2 SYDVKM. V was trimmed by 3 bases and J by 7 bases, leaving 9 bases between them. The CDR3 extends over 12 amino acids.

This clone turned up a few times. V and J are TRBV18 and TRBJ2-1; 8 nucleotides line up with TRBD2. The CDR3 length is 16 residues. Trimming took 2 bases from V and 0 from J; bases not matched to a gene: 3. Per germline, CDR1 KGHSH and CDR2 LQKENI. The CDR3 nucleotides read TGTGCCAGCTCACCATTAGCGGGGAACTCCTACAATGAGCAGTTCTTC. Translated, it gives CASSPLAGNSYNEQFF.

To note about this clone: One junction end disagrees with the germline gene, perhaps due to a read error. The rearrangement joins TRBV5-1 to TRBJ2-1; a possible D gene is TRBD2 (5 bases). Per germline, CDR1 SGHRS and CDR2 YFSETQ. The CDR3 has 14 amino acids. DNA for the CDR3: TGCGCCAGCAGCCGGGAAGGGCAGTACAGTGAGCAGTTCTTC. Its translation: CASSREGQYSEQFF.

This rearrangement joins TRBV2 to TRBJ2-1; 8 nucleotides line up with TRBD2. CDR1 is SNHLY, CDR2 FYNNEI, per germline. V shed 5 bases and J 0 bases; nucleotides not matched to a gene: 3. The CDR3 contains 15 residues. As DNA, the CDR3 is TGTGCCAGCAGTCCCGGGACTAGCTCCTACAATGAGCAGTTCTTC. It encodes CASSPGTSSYNEQFF. Using reference TRBV2 and TRBJ2-1 for the parts outside the CDR3, the full variable domain is EPEVTQTPSHQVTQMGQEVILRCVPISNHLYFYWYRQILGQKVEFLVSFYNNEISEKSEIFDDQFSVERPDGSNFTLKIRSTKLEDSAMYFCASSPGTSSYNEQFFGPGTRLTVL.

J is TRBJ2-3 and V is TRBV9; D unresolved. The V gene's germline CDR1 is SGDLS and CDR2 YYNGEE. V was shortened by 5 bases and J by 1 base, with 11 bases between the two germline ends. The CDR3 totals 14 residues. In DNA form, the CDR3 reads TGTGCCAGCAGTGACATGGCAGGCACAGATACGCAGTATTTT. Protein sequence: CASSDMAGTDTQYF.

This chain joins TRBV6-5 and TRBJ2-2; D not resolved. Germline V gives CDR1 MNHEY, CDR2 SVGAGI. V was cut by 6 bases and J by 7 bases, with 15 bases left in between. This CDR3 comprises 14 residues. The CDR3 reads CASSPPHVGGELFF. The CDR3, as DNA: TGTGCCAGCAGCCCGCCTCACGTTGGCGGGGAGCTGTTTTTT.